This T cell receptor (beta chain) was identified during a study of shared clonotypes between healthy human individuals. Study in general: Donor ages ranged 18 to 49 years: a couple of women, a few men.

Here immunoSEQ multiplex PCR was the method, and the copy in TCRdb shows in-frame clones only, minus some. The sample shows around 940,000 clones, around 80% of them seen only once. Remarks on this clone: Its antigen remains unidentified.

Study-level points and caveats: Researchers sampled only blood; tissue repertoires likely differ. Generation probability values for non-shared clonotypes were lower than those for clonotypes shared by all four donors.

Germline assignment: CDR1 MNHEY and CDR2 SVGAGI. This CDR3 comprises 13 residues. Trimming stripped 7 bases from V and 6 bases from J, with 12 bases between. The chain is built from TRBV6-5 and TRBJ2-2; D remains unclear. The sequencing input was memory CD4+ T cells sorted from blood. The subset is: CD45RA-negative fraction. The TCR was taken from a man aged 18 to 29 in good health. In nucleotides, the CDR3 is TGTGCCAGCACCTCGCTGGCGGCCGGGGAGCTGTTTTTT. Translating it yields CASTSLAAGELFF.